This T cell receptor beta chain was documented in a study of cytomegalovirus exposure and HLA in healthy donors. Notes on the study in general: Listed as cytomegalovirus-associated were about 160 TCR beta chains. Most subjects had HLA-A and HLA-B alleles reportedly predicted accurately by TCR beta sequences.

Trimming stripped 0 bases from V and 2 bases from J, with 14 bases between. Germline V gives CDR1 SQVTM, CDR2 ANQGSEA. This CDR3 comprises 15 residues. Primers for the PCR totalled 60 Vbeta and 13 Jbeta. Libraries were prepared by immunoSEQ multiplex PCR; TCRdb keeps only in-frame clonotypes and omits some of them. Of over 150,000 clones in the sample, roughly 83% were seen once. Likely unrecorded immune exposures existed in these nominally healthy donors. In the case of this clone: No antigen is known for it.

This receptor was taken from a young man in good health and CMV-seropositive. Sequencing was carried out using PBMCs. The rearrangement links TRBV29-1 to TRBJ2-7; perhaps TRBD2 as D (6 bases). CDR3 bases: TGCAGCGTTGAAGAGTCCGGGACTCTGACCTACGAGCAGTACTTC. Translating gives CSVEESGTLTYEQYF.